There are a few counts of the clone carrying this TCR beta chain. The antigen remains unidentified. Making TCR cDNA involved 5'RACE template switching, which added UMIs and a universal primer site. TCRdb called the 5' RACE reads again in MiXCR, with one record for every CDR3 protein. The data show about 73,000 distinct CDR3 sequences, roughly 8% seen once. The data are from a study of T cells after yellow fever vaccination. Study-level points and caveats: Contamination by abundant bulk-population clonotypes could be present in FACS-sorted repertoires. The secondary response peaked faster, at day 5 versus 15, but was weaker.

Germline CDR1 SGHKS, CDR2 YYEKEE (reference sequence). CDR3 length equals 16 residues. The J segment lost 0 bases and the V segment lost 5 bases, leaving 7 bases of the junction unmatched. Sequencing was performed on CD8+ T cells sorted from PBMCs, taken on the day of the yellow fever booster vaccination. The clonotype was recovered from a man younger than 45 who received the YFV17D yellow fever vaccine. The chain has TRBV5-5 and TRBJ2-2, with 7 bases fitting TRBD2. The CDR3: CASSSQAGTNTGELFF. The CDR3 DNA sequence: TGTGCCAGCAGTTCACAAGCGGGGACGAACACCGGGGAGCTGTTTTTT.